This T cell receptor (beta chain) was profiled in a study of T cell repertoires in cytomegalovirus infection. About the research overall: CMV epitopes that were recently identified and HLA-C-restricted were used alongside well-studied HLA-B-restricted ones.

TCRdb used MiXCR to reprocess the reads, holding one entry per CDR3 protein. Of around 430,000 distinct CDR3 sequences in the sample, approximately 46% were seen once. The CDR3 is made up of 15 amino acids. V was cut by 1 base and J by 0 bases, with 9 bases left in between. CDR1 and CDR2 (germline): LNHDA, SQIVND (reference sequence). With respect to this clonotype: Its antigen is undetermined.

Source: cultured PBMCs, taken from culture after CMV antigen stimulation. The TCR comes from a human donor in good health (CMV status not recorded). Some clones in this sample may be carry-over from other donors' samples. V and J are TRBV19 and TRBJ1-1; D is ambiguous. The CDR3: CASSIAPDLNTEAFF. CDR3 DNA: TGTGCCAGTAGTATAGCTCCCGACTTGAACACTGAAGCTTTCTTT.